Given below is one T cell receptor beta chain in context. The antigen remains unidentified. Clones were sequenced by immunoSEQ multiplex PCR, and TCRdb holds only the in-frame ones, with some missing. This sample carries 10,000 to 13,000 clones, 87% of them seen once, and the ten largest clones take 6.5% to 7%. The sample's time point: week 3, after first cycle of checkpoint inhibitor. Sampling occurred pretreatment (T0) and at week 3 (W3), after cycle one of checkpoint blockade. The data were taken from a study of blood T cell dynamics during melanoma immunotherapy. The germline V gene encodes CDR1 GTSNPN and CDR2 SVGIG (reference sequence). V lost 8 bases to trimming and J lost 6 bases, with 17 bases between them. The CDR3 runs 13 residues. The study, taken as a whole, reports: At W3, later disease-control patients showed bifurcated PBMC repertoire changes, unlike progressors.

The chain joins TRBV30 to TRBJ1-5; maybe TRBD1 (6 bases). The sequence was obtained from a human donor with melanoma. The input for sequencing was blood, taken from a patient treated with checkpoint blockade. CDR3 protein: CAAEIQGSQPQHF. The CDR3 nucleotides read TGTGCCGCGGAAATACAGGGAAGTCAGCCCCAGCATTTT.